Following are 3 T cell receptor beta chains from one sample sequenced in a study of sequential checkpoint blockade in melanoma. Measured with immunoSEQ multiplex PCR; TCRdb has only the in-frame clones, and not every one. The sample carries approximately 6,000 clones, 53% recorded once. Stated treatment: randomized to nivolumab then ipilimumab (arm A) or the reverse (arm B). The input for sequencing was CD8+ T cells sorted from blood (inferred from file names), taken from a patient given nivolumab and ipilimumab in sequence. The source of these receptors is a human donor with melanoma.

This clone was seen only a few times. The V call is TRBV19, the J call TRBJ2-1; D is possibly TRBD2 (6 bases). Per germline, CDR1 LNHDA and CDR2 SQIVND (reference sequence). V was trimmed by 9 bases and J by 6 bases, leaving 24 bases between them. This CDR3 is 16 amino acids long. In DNA, the CDR3 is TGTGCCAGCCCACCAGAAGCGGGCACCGGGTCCAATGAGCAGTTCTTC. As protein: CASPPEAGTGSNEQFF. The entire variable domain, with the rest obtained from reference TRBV19 and TRBJ2-1, is as follows: DGGITQSPKYLFRKEGQNVTLSCEQNLNHDAMYWYRQDPGQGLRLIYYSQIVNDFQKGDIAEGYSVSREKKESFPLTVTSAQKNPTAFYLCASPPEAGTGSNEQFFGPGTRLTVL.

This clone showed up just a few times. The chain couples TRBV7-5 to TRBJ2-1; the listed D gene, TRBD2, was not tested against the DNA. TRBV7-5 is labeled a pseudogene. The CDR3 is made up of 16 amino acids. DNA of the CDR3: TGTGCCAGCAGCTTAATTGGGGAGAGCTCCTACAATGAGCAGTTCTTC. This gives the protein CASSLIGESSYNEQFF.

The chain uses TRBV6-5 and TRBJ2-7, with 10 bases matching TRBD1. Germline V gene lookup returns CDR1 MNHEY and CDR2 SVGAGI. The J segment lost 2 bases and the V segment lost 6 bases, leaving 4 bases of the junction unmatched. There are 14 residues in the CDR3. This CDR3 is CASSPGQGTYEQYF. CDR3 DNA sequence: TGTGCCAGCAGCCCGGGACAGGGGACCTACGAGCAGTACTTC.